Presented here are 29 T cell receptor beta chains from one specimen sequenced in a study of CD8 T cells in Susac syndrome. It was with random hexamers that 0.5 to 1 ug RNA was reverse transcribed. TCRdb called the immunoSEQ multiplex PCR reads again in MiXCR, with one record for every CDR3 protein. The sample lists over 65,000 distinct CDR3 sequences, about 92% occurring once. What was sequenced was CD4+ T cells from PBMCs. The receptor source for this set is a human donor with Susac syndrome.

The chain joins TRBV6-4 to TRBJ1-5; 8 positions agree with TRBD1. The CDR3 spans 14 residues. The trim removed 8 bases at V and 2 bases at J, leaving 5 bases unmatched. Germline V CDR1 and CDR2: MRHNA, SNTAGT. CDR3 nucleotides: TGTGCCAGCTCCAGGGGGCCGGGCAATCAGCCCCAGCATTTT. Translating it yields CASSRGPGNQPQHF.

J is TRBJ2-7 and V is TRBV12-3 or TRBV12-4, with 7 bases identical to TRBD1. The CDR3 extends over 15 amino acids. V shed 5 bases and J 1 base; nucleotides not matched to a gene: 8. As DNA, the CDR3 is TGTGCCAGCAGTCCCGACAGGGCACGATCCTACGAGCAGTACTTC. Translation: CASSPDRARSYEQYF.

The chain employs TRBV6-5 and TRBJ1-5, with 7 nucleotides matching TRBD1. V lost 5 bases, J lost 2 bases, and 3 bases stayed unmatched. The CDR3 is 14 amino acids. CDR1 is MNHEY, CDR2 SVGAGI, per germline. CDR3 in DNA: TGTGCCAGCAGTAGCGGGACAGGCAATCAGCCCCAGCATTTT. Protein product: CASSSGTGNQPQHF.

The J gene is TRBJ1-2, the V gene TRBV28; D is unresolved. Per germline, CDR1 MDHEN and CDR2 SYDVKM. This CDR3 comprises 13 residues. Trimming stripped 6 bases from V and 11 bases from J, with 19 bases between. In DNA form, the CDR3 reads TGTGCCAGCAGCCTAGTTTCGGGGAACTCTTACACCTTC. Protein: CASSLVSGNSYTF.

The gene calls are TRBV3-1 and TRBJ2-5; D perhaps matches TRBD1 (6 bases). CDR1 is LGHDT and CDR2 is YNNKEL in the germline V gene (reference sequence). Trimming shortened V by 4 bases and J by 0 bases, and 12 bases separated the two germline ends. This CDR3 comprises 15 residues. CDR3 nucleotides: TGTGCCAGCAGCCCCGGACAGACCGACCAAGAGACCCAGTACTTC. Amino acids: CASSPGQTDQETQYF.

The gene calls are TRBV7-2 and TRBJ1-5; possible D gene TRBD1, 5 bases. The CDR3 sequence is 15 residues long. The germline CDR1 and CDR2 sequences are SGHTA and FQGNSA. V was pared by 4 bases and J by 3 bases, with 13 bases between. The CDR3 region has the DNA TGTGCCAGCAGCTCAGCTAGACAGCTCAATCAGCCCCAGCATTTT. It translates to CASSSARQLNQPQHF.

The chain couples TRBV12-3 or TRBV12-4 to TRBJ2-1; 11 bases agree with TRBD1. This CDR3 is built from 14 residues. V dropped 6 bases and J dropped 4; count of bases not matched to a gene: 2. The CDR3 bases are TGTGCCAGCAGGGGACAGGGGGATTACAATGAGCAGTTCTTC. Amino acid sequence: CASRGQGDYNEQFF.

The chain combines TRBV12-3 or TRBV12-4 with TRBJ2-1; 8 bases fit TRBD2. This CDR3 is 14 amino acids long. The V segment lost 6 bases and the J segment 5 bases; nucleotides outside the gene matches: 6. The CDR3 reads CASSHRGGNNEQFF. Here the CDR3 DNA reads TGTGCCAGCAGCCACCGGGGGGGGAACAATGAGCAGTTCTTC.

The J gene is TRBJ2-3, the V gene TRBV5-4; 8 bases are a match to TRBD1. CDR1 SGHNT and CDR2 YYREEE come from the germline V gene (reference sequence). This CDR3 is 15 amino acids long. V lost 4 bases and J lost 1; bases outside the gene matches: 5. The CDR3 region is CASSRGQGGTDTQYF. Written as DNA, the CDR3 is TGTGCCAGCAGCCGAGGACAGGGAGGCACAGATACGCAGTATTTT.

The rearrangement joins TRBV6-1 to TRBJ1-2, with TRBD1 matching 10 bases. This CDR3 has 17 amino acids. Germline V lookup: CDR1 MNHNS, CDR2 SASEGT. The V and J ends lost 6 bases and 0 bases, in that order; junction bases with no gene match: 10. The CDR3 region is CASSRFEGTGANYGYTF. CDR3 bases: TGTGCCAGCAGCCGATTTGAGGGGACAGGGGCTAACTATGGCTACACCTTC.

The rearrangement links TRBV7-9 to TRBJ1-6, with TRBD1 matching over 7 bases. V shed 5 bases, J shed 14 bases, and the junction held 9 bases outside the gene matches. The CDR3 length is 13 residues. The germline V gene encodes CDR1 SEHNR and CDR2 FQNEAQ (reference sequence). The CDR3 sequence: CASSPATGWTLHF. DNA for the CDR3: TGTGCCAGCAGCCCGGCGACAGGGTGGACCCTCCACTTT. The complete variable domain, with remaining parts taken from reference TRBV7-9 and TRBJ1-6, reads DTGVSQNPRHKITKRGQNVTFRCDPISEHNRLYWYRQTLGQGPEFLTYFQNEAQLEKSRLLSDRFSAERPKGSFSTLEIQRTEQGDSAMYLCASSPATGWTLHFGNGTRLTVT.

The CDR3 loop is CASSRRGTDNEQFF. CDR3 DNA: TGTGCCAGCAGCCGGAGAGGGACAGATAATGAGCAGTTCTTC. This chain links TRBV7-9 with TRBJ2-1; 7 positions match TRBD1. The CDR3 extends over 14 amino acids. CDR1 is SEHNR, CDR2 FQNEAQ, per germline (reference sequence). Trimming cost V 5 bases and J 7 bases; bases outside gene matches: 8.

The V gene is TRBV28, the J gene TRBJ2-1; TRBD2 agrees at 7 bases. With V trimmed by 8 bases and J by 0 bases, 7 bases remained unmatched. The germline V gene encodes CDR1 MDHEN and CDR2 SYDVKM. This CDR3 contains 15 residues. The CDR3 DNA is TGTGCCAGCTTACCTAGCGGAAGCTCCTACAATGAGCAGTTCTTC. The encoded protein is CASLPSGSSYNEQFF.

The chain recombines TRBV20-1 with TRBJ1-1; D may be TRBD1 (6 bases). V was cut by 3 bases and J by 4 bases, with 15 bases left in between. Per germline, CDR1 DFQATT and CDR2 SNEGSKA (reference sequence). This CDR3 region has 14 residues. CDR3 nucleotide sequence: TGCAGTGCTAGGCGGGGGCCGTCGGGCACTGAAGCTTTCTTT. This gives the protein CSARRGPSGTEAFF.

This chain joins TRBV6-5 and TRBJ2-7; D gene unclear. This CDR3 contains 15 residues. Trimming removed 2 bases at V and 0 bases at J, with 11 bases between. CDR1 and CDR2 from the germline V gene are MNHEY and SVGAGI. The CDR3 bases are TGTGCCAGCAGTTACAAGGTTCCGAGCTCCTACGAGCAGTACTTC. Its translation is CASSYKVPSSYEQYF.

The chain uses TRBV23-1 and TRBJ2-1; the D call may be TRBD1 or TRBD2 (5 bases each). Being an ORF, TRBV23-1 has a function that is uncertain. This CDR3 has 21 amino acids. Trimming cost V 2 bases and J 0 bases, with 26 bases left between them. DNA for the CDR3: TGCGCCAGCAGTCAAATCGTAGCCGGGACCCGAATCCTCAGCTCCTACAATGAGCAGTTCTTC. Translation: CASSQIVAGTRILSSYNEQFF.

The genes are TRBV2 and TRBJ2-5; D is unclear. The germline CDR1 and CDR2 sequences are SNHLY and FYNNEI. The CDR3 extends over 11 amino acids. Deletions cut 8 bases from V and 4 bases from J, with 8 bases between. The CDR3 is CASAPPETQYF. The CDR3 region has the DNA TGTGCCAGCGCCCCACCAGAGACCCAGTACTTC.

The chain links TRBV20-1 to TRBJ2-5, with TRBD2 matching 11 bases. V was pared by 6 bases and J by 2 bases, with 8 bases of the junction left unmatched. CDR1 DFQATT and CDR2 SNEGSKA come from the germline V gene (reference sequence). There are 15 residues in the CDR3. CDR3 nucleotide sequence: TGCAGTGCCGTTACTAGCGGGGGCAGGCAAGAGACCCAGTACTTC. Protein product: CSAVTSGGRQETQYF.

The CDR3 DNA is TGTGCCAGCAGCTTGCGGACAGTGAACTCTGGGGCCAACGTCCTGACTTTC. Its translation: CASSLRTVNSGANVLTF. The genes are TRBV3-1 and TRBJ2-6, with a weak D call TRBD1 (6 bases). With 5 bases removed from V and 0 bases from J, the gap between germline ends came to 14 bases. The CDR3 has 17 amino acids. Germline V gives CDR1 LGHDT, CDR2 YNNKEL (reference sequence).

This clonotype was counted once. The CDR3 sequence is CASSRDRTYEQYF. CDR3 sequence (DNA): TGTGCCAGCTCCCGGGACAGAACCTACGAGCAGTACTTC. The V gene is TRBV2, the J gene TRBJ2-7; 7 positions agree with TRBD1. The CDR3 is made up of 13 amino acids. With V trimmed by 8 bases and J by 2 bases, 6 bases remained unmatched. Germline CDR1 SNHLY, CDR2 FYNNEI.

CDR3 region: CATSGMGQGVYEQYF. The CDR3, as DNA: TGTGCCACCTCGGGGATGGGACAGGGGGTTTACGAGCAGTACTTC. This rearrangement joins TRBV6-5 to TRBJ2-7; 11 bases line up with TRBD1. This CDR3 contains 15 residues. With 10 bases clipped from V and 4 bases from J, the junction kept 12 bases outside the gene matches. Per germline, CDR1 MNHEY and CDR2 SVGAGI.

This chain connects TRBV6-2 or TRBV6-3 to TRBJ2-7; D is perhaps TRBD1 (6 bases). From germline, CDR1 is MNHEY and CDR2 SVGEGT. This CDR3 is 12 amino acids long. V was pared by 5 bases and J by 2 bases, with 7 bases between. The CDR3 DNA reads TGTGCCAGCAGTACAGGGACCTACGAGCAGTACTTC. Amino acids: CASSTGTYEQYF.

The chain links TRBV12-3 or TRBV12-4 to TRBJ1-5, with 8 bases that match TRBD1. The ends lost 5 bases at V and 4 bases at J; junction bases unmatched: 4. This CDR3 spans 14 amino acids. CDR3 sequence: CASSPTGGNQPQHF. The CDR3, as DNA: TGTGCCAGCAGTCCCACAGGGGGTAATCAGCCCCAGCATTTT.

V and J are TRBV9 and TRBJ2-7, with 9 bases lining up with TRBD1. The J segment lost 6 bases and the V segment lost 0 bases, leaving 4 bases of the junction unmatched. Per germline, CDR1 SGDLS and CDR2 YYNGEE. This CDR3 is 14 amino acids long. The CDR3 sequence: CASSVVGQGVEQYF. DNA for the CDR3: TGTGCCAGCAGCGTAGTGGGACAGGGCGTCGAGCAGTACTTC.

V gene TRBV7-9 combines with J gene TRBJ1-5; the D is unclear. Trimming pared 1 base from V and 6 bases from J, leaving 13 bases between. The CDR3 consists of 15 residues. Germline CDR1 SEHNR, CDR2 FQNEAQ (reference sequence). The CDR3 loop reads CASSLGGAAGQPQHF. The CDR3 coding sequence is TGTGCCAGCAGCTTAGGGGGAGCCGCGGGTCAGCCCCAGCATTTT.

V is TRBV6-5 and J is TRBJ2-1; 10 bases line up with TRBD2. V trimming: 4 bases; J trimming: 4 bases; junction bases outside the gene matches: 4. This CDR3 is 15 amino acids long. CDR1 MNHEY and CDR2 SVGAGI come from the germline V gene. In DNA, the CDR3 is TGTGCCAGCAGTTTGAGCGGGAGGGAATACAATGAGCAGTTCTTC. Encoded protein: CASSLSGREYNEQFF.

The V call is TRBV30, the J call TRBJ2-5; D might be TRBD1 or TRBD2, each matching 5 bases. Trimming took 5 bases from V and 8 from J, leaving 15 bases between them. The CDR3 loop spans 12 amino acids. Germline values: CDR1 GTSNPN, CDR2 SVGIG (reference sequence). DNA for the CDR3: TGTGCCTGGCAAGAGGGGCGGGTAACCCAGTACTTC. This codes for CAWQEGRVTQYF.

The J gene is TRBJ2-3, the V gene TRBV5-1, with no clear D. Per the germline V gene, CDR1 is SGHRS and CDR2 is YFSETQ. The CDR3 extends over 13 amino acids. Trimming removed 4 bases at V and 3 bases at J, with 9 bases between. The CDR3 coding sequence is TGCGCCAGCAGCCCGGGCCAGACAGATACGCAGTATTTT. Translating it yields CASSPGQTDTQYF.

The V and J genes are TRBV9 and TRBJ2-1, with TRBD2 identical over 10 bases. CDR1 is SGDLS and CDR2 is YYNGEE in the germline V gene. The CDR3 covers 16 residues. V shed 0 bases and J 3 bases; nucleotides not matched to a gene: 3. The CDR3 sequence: CASSVVGTSVYNEQFF. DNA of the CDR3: TGTGCCAGCAGCGTAGTGGGGACTAGCGTCTACAATGAGCAGTTCTTC.